In its sample, the clone carrying this TCR beta chain was seen a few times. These data belong to a study of T cells in Graves' hyperthyroidism and ophthalmopathy. About the study: Peripheral blood was obtained at initial diagnosis, preceding any treatment.

Amplification targeted TCR beta CDR3 regions from RNA transcripts. TCR CDR3 underwent first-round RT-PCR with the HTBI primer set. TCRdb used MiXCR to reprocess the multiplex PCR reads, holding one entry per CDR3 protein. Of fewer than 700,000 distinct CDR3 sequences in the sample, about 16% were seen once. This clonotype originated in a woman in her thirties with Graves' hyperthyroidism. The sequenced material came from blood.

The CDR3 DNA reads TGCAGTGCTAGTCCCCACGACAGGGCCACCGGGGAGCTGTTTTTT. It translates to CSASPHDRATGELFF. The chain uses TRBV20-1 and TRBJ2-2, with 7 bases matching TRBD1. This CDR3 spans 15 amino acids. Losses at the gene ends were 3 bases for V and 4 bases for J; bases not matched to a gene: 8. Germline values: CDR1 DFQATT, CDR2 SNEGSKA (reference sequence).